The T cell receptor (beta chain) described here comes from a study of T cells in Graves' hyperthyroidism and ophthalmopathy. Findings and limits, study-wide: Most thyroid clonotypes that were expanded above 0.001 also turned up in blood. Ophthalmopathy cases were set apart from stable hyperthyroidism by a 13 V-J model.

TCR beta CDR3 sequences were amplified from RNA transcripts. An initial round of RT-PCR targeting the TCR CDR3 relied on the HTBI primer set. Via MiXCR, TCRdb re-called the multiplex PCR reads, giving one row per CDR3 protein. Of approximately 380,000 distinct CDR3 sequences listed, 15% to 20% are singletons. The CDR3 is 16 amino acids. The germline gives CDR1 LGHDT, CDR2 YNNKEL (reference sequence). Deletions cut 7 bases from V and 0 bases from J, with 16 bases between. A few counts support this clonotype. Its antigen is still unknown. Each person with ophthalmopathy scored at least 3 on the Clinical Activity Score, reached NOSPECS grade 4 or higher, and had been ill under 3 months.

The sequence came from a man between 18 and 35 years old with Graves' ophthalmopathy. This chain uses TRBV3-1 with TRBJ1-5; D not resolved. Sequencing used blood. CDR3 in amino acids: CASTFGRTLSNQPQHF. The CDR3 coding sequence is TGTGCCAGCACCTTTGGGAGGACCCTTAGCAATCAGCCCCAGCATTTT.